The subject of this entry is one T cell receptor beta chain. What it binds is unknown. The data belong to a study of cytomegalovirus exposure and HLA in healthy donors. Study context: Both the 120 validation repertoires and the roughly 640 first-cohort repertoires used the same platform, as reported by a later analysis. Whole-study findings and limits: In a later analysis, first-cohort TCR clusters were found to tend to co-occur in the 100 to 150 validation repertoires. The study recorded 160 or so TCR beta chains that were cytomegalovirus-associated. Among the CMV-associated chains, a few were confirmed in vitro as specific for CMV antigens.

The protocol was immunoSEQ multiplex PCR, while the TCRdb copy is restricted to in-frame clones and leaves out a portion. Of 240,000 or so clones listed, roughly 86% were seen once; the top ten hold 1% to 1.5%. Germline V gene sequence: CDR1 SQVTM, CDR2 ANQGSEA. V was pared by 3 bases and J by 11 bases, with 16 bases between. CDR3 size: 12 residues. The chain uses TRBV29-1 and TRBJ1-1; the D gene is possibly TRBD1 (5 bases). The clonotype comes from a woman aged 30 to 39 in good health and CMV-seropositive. Source material: PBMCs. This chain's CDR3 is CSVDRGQRSAFF. DNA for the CDR3: TGCAGCGTTGACCGAGGACAAAGGTCGGCTTTCTTT.